The 7 T cell receptor beta chains listed next were all sequenced from one sample in a study of blood T cell repertoires in COVID-19. Generated by immunoSEQ multiplex PCR, the TCRdb table keeps only in-frame clones and is missing some. The sample contains 180,000 or so clones, 87% of which appear only once. The source material was peripheral blood. All receptors come from a woman aged 50 to 65 with acute or convalescent COVID-19.

This chain uses TRBV4-1 with TRBJ2-1, with 8 bases aligning to TRBD2. This CDR3 has 16 amino acids. J lost 7 bases, V lost 0 bases, and 8 bases had no gene match. Germline loops: CDR1 MGHRA, CDR2 YSYEKL. DNA for the CDR3: TGCGCCAGCAGCCAAGATACGGGAGGGCTCGAGAATGAGCAGTTCTTC. Translated, it gives CASSQDTGGLENEQFF.

The chain uses TRBV19 and TRBJ2-4, with D maybe TRBD1 (6 bases). V was cut by 3 bases and J by 8 bases, with 14 bases left in between. CDR3 length equals 14 residues. CDR1 is LNHDA, CDR2 SQIVND, per germline (reference sequence). The CDR3 loop is CASSMLGEGDIQYF. The CDR3 DNA is TGTGCCAGTAGTATGTTGGGCGAGGGGGACATTCAGTACTTC. Variable domain in full (rest from reference TRBV19 and TRBJ2-4): DGGITQSPKYLFRKEGQNVTLSCEQNLNHDAMYWYRQDPGQGLRLIYYSQIVNDFQKGDIAEGYSVSREKKESFPLTVTSAQKNPTAFYLCASSMLGEGDIQYFGAGTRLSVL.

The rearrangement uses TRBV5-6 and TRBJ1-5, with TRBD1 identical over 10 bases. The CDR3 is 15 residues long. Germline V CDR1 and CDR2: SGHDT, YYEEEE. V gave up 3 bases and J gave up 5 bases; unmatched junction bases: 5. For the CDR3, the DNA is TGTGCCAGCAGCTCAGGACAGGGGGGGGATCAGCCCCAGCATTTT. This encodes CASSSGQGGDQPQHF.

The chain uses TRBV19 and TRBJ2-3; TRBD2 matches 8 bases. Losses at the gene ends were 1 base for V and 4 bases for J; bases not matched to a gene: 10. The CDR3 runs 17 residues. Germline CDR1 and CDR2: LNHDA and SQIVND (reference sequence). CDR3 in DNA: TGTGCCAGTAGTATAGCGGGAGCGGGAGTAGGGTCAGATACGCAGTATTTT. Translation gives CASSIAGAGVGSDTQYF.

The V and J genes are TRBV11-3 and TRBJ1-1; no clear D. Germline V gene sequence: CDR1 SGHNT, CDR2 YENEEA. V was shortened by 1 base and J by 1 base, with 10 bases between the two germline ends. The CDR3 covers 15 residues. CDR3 nucleotide sequence: TGTGCCAGCAGCTTAGCCCTTCTAGGGAACACTGAAGCTTTCTTT. Translating it yields CASSLALLGNTEAFF.

The genes are TRBV4-3 and TRBJ2-3, with D maybe TRBD2 (5 bases). Germline lookup yields CDR1 LGHNA and CDR2 YSLEER. V dropped 6 bases and J dropped 8 bases, with 21 bases sitting between them. This CDR3 contains 15 residues. This CDR3 is CASSPEAASAGTQYF. The CDR3, as DNA: TGCGCCAGCAGTCCCGAAGCGGCATCCGCAGGTACGCAGTATTTT.

This clone came up a few times. V is TRBV4-2 and J is TRBJ1-4; TRBD1 matches at 11 bases. Germline CDR1 reads LGHNA; CDR2 reads YNFKEQ. The CDR3 is 17 residues long. The J segment lost 5 bases and the V segment lost 2 bases, leaving 7 bases of the junction unmatched. CDR3: CASSQTPGQGANEKLFF. The CDR3 region has the DNA TGTGCCAGCAGCCAAACCCCCGGACAGGGGGCCAATGAAAAACTGTTTTTT.